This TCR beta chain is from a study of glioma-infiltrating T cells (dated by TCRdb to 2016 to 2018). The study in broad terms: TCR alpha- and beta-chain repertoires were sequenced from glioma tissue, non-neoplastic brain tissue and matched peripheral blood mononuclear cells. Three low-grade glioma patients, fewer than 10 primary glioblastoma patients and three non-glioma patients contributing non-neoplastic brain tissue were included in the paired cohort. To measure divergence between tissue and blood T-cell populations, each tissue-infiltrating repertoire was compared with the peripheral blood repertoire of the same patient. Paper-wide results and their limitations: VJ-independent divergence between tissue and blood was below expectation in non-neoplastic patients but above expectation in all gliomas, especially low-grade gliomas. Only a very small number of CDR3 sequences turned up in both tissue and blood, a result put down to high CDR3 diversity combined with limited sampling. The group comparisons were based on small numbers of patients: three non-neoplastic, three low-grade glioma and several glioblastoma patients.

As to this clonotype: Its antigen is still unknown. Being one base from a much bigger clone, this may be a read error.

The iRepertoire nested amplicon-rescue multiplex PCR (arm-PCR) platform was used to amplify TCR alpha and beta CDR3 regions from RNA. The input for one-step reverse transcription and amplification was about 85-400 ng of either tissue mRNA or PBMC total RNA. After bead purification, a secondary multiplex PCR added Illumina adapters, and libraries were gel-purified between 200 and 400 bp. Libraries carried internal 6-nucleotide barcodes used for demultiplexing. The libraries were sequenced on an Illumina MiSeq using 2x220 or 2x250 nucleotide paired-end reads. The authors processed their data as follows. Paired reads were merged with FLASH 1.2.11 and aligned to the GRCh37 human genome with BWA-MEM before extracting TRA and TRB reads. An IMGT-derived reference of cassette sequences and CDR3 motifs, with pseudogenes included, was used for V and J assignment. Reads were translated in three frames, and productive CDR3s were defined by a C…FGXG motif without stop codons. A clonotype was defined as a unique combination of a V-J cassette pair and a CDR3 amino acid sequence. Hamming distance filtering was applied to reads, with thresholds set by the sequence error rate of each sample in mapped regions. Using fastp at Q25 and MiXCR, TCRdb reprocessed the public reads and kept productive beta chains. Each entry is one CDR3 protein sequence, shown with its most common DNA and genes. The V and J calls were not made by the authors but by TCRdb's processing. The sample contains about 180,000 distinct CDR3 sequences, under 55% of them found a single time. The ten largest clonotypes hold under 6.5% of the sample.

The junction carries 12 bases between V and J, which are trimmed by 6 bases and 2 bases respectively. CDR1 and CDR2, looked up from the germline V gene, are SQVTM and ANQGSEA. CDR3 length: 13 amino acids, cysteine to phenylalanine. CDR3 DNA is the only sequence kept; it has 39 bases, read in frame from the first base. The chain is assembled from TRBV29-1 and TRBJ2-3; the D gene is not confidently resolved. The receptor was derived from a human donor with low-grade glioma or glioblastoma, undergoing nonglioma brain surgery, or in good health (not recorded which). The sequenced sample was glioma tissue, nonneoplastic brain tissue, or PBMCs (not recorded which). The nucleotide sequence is TGCAGCGTCCTGGACCGAGTCACAGATACGCAGTATTTT. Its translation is CSVLDRVTDTQYF.